A single sample is the source of the 7 T cell receptor beta chains below, sequenced in a study of cytomegalovirus exposure and HLA in healthy donors (TCRdb year 2017). Library construction relied on the immunoSEQ multiplex PCR assay. TCRdb took this table from immuneACCESS and kept in-frame rearrangements with V and J called. Such tables lack part of the clones; where checked against another copy, unresolved V genes explain under half of the gap, and the rest is unexplained. Recorded for this sample are about 130,000 clones; 85% to 90% of them occurred a single time. The ten largest clones capture around 1.3% of the sample. Sequenced input: PBMCs. The receptors derive from a woman in her late teens or twenties in good health and CMV-seronegative.

The chain combines TRBV2 with TRBJ1-1; TRBD1 matches at 7 bases. The CDR3 loop spans 18 amino acids. V was pared by 4 bases and J by 5 bases, with 19 bases of the junction left unmatched. Germline CDR1 and CDR2: SNHLY and FYNNEI. The CDR3 DNA reads TGTGCCAGCAGTGCACTTTGGGACAGCCGTTCCAAAAGTACTGAAGCTTTCTTT. Residues: CASSALWDSRSKSTEAFF.

The chain employs TRBV7-2 and TRBJ1-2, with TRBD1 matching 10 bases. Germline V gives CDR1 SGHTA, CDR2 FQGNSA. After removal of 5 bases from V and 4 bases from J, the junction contained 7 bases not matched to a gene. The length of the CDR3 is 15 residues. The CDR3 DNA sequence: TGTGCCAGCAGCCGAATTGGACAGGGGGGCTATGGCTACACCTTC. It specifies CASSRIGQGGYGYTF.

The chain employs TRBV7-2 and TRBJ1-4, with D perhaps matching TRBD1 (5 bases). Germline CDR1 SGHTA, CDR2 FQGNSA. Trimming removed 5 bases from V and 7 bases from J, with 14 bases in between. The CDR3 covers 14 residues. The CDR3 loop reads CASSLSGGVEKLFF. CDR3 nucleotide sequence: TGTGCCAGCAGCCTCAGTGGGGGGGTTGAAAAACTGTTTTTT.

The V call is TRBV7-3, the J call TRBJ2-3; a weak D match, TRBD2 (6 bases). Germline CDR1 and CDR2: SGHTA and FQGTGA. With 0 bases removed from V and 2 bases from J, the gap between germline ends came to 6 bases. The CDR3 has 14 residues. The CDR3 is CASSLTRDTDTQYF. In DNA form, the CDR3 reads TGTGCCAGCAGCTTAACGCGGGACACAGATACGCAGTATTTT.

The genes are TRBV2 and TRBJ2-2; 7 bases are shared with TRBD1. Trimming took 3 bases from V and 5 from J; bases not matched to a gene: 3. From germline, CDR1 is SNHLY and CDR2 FYNNEI. The CDR3 runs 14 residues. Written as DNA, the CDR3 is TGTGCCAGCAGTGACATACAGGGGACCGGGGAGCTGTTTTTT. Translation gives CASSDIQGTGELFF.

This clone has just one count. The chain joins TRBV2 to TRBJ2-7; perhaps TRBD1 as D (6 bases). V gave up 7 bases and J gave up 2 bases, with 24 bases separating them. CDR3 length: 17 amino acids. Germline V gives CDR1 SNHLY, CDR2 FYNNEI. The CDR3 region has the DNA TGTGCCAGCATGAACCGGGACACTTCAACGAGGGCCTACGAGCAGTACTTC. It specifies CASMNRDTSTRAYEQYF.

The J gene is TRBJ1-2, the V gene TRBV27; 8 bases fit TRBD1. The germline gives CDR1 MNHEY, CDR2 SMNVEV (reference sequence). This CDR3 comprises 14 residues. After removal of 1 base from V and 2 bases from J, the junction contained 0 bases not matched to a gene. CDR3 DNA: TGTGCCAGCAGTTTATACAGGGGGAACTATGGCTACACCTTC. It encodes CASSLYRGNYGYTF.